These T cell receptor beta chains were read from a single sample in a study of T cell repertoires in aging, cancer and after chemotherapy. Each CDR3 protein gets one entry after TCRdb re-called the multiplex PCR reads with MiXCR. There are 5,500 to 6,500 distinct CDR3 sequences in the sample; under 30% occur only once, and approximately 9.4% lies in the top ten. Sequenced material: blood. These receptors all come from a human donor in good health. CDR3s include the opening cysteine and the closing phenylalanine or tryptophan. Each record gives: clone size, D gene, V gene, CDR3 length, J gene, CDR3 DNA, CDR3 protein. D genes are given only for firm matches. Clone size is not always given. Where it is, it says once, few, many or a class for expanded clones.

clone_size: -; d_call: TRBD1; v_call: TRBV27; cdr3_length: 16; j_call: TRBJ2-3; cdr3_nt: TGTGCCAGCAGTTTTCGACAGGGCGGAGTGACAGATACGCAGTATTTT; cdr3_aa: CASSFRQGGVTDTQYF
clone_size: -; d_call: -; v_call: TRBV4-3; cdr3_length: 13; j_call: TRBJ2-3; cdr3_nt: TGTGCCAGCAGCCCCGACCGGGCAGATACGCAGTATTTT; cdr3_aa: CASSPDRADTQYF
clone_size: few; d_call: TRBD2; v_call: TRBV10-3; cdr3_length: 14; j_call: TRBJ2-3; cdr3_nt: TGTGCCATCAGAGCTAGCGGGGGCACAGATACGCAGTATTTT; cdr3_aa: CAIRASGGTDTQYF
clone_size: medium-sized; d_call: -; v_call: TRBV6-1; cdr3_length: 13; j_call: TRBJ2-7; cdr3_nt: TGTGCCAGCAGTGAAGTCGGCAAAAACGAGCAGTACTTC; cdr3_aa: CASSEVGKNEQYF
clone_size: medium-sized; d_call: TRBD2; v_call: TRBV6-1; cdr3_length: 15; j_call: TRBJ2-3; cdr3_nt: TGTGCCAGTCTTTCTAGCGGGAGGGCCGGAGATACGCAGTATTTT; cdr3_aa: CASLSSGRAGDTQYF
clone_size: few; d_call: -; v_call: TRBV12-3/TRBV12-4; cdr3_length: 17; j_call: TRBJ2-3; cdr3_nt: TGTGCCAGCAGTTTAGCGAAGAGTAAAGGTAGTGGAGATACGCAGTATTTT; cdr3_aa: CASSLAKSKGSGDTQYF
clone_size: -; d_call: TRBD2; v_call: TRBV20-1; cdr3_length: 14; j_call: TRBJ2-1; cdr3_nt: TGCAGTGCCCCGGGACTAGCGGATTACAATGAGCAGTTCTTC; cdr3_aa: CSAPGLADYNEQFF
clone_size: medium-sized; d_call: -; v_call: TRBV7-9; cdr3_length: 15; j_call: TRBJ2-3; cdr3_nt: TGTGCCAGCAGCTTAGGTGAGAGTAGCACAGATACGCAGTATTTT; cdr3_aa: CASSLGESSTDTQYF
clone_size: medium-sized; d_call: -; v_call: TRBV6-1; cdr3_length: 13; j_call: TRBJ1-1; cdr3_nt: TGTGCCAGCAGTTCGTTAGTGGACACTGAAGCTTTCTTT; cdr3_aa: CASSSLVDTEAFF
clone_size: medium-sized; d_call: -; v_call: TRBV30; cdr3_length: 15; j_call: TRBJ2-5; cdr3_nt: TGTGCCTGGACGGAGAGGTTTCTCCCGCAAGAGACCCAGTACTTC; cdr3_aa: CAWTERFLPQETQYF
clone_size: medium-sized; d_call: TRBD1; v_call: TRBV6-5; cdr3_length: 16; j_call: TRBJ2-7; cdr3_nt: TGTGCCAGCACCGGGGAAGGGACAGCCTACTCCTACGAGCAGTACTTC; cdr3_aa: CASTGEGTAYSYEQYF
clone_size: medium-sized; d_call: TRBD1; v_call: TRBV7-6; cdr3_length: 14; j_call: TRBJ1-5; cdr3_nt: TGTGCCAGCAGCCCCGGGACAGGGGTTCAGCCCCAGCATTTT; cdr3_aa: CASSPGTGVQPQHF
clone_size: medium-sized; d_call: -; v_call: TRBV20-1; cdr3_length: 12; j_call: TRBJ2-7; cdr3_nt: TGCAGTGCTAGTTGGGGCAGCTACGAGCAGTACTTC; cdr3_aa: CSASWGSYEQYF
clone_size: medium-sized; d_call: -; v_call: TRBV20-1; cdr3_length: 11; j_call: TRBJ2-5; cdr3_nt: TGCAGTGCCCGTTCGGCAGAGACCCAGTACTTC; cdr3_aa: CSARSAETQYF
clone_size: medium-sized; d_call: -; v_call: TRBV12-3/TRBV12-4; cdr3_length: 13; j_call: TRBJ2-7; cdr3_nt: TGTGCCAGCAGTTTAAAGCCACACTACGAGCAGTACTTC; cdr3_aa: CASSLKPHYEQYF
clone_size: medium-sized; d_call: -; v_call: TRBV12-3/TRBV12-4; cdr3_length: 12; j_call: TRBJ1-5; cdr3_nt: TGTGCCAGCAGCCGTGGCGGTCAGCCCCAGCATTTT; cdr3_aa: CASSRGGQPQHF
clone_size: medium-sized; d_call: -; v_call: TRBV5-4; cdr3_length: 14; j_call: TRBJ1-5; cdr3_nt: TGTGCCAGCAGCGCCTATGGAGGCAATCAGCCCCAGCATTTT; cdr3_aa: CASSAYGGNQPQHF
clone_size: medium-sized; d_call: -; v_call: TRBV10-3; cdr3_length: 13; j_call: TRBJ2-3; cdr3_nt: TGTGCCATCAGTGAGGACTCCAAGGATACGCAGTATTTT; cdr3_aa: CAISEDSKDTQYF
clone_size: -; d_call: TRBD2; v_call: TRBV27; cdr3_length: 18; j_call: TRBJ2-3; cdr3_nt: TGTGCCAGCAGTTTGGGACTAGCGGGAGGGCTGGGCGCAGATACGCAGTATTTT; cdr3_aa: CASSLGLAGGLGADTQYF
clone_size: few; d_call: -; v_call: TRBV20-1; cdr3_length: 13; j_call: TRBJ2-3; cdr3_nt: TGCAGTGCTAGCACCCAGGGGACAGATACGCAGTATTTT; cdr3_aa: CSASTQGTDTQYF
clone_size: medium-sized; d_call: TRBD1; v_call: TRBV20-1; cdr3_length: 13; j_call: TRBJ1-4; cdr3_nt: TGCAGTGCTCCAGGGGGAACTAATGAAAAACTGTTTTTT; cdr3_aa: CSAPGGTNEKLFF
clone_size: medium-sized; d_call: TRBD1; v_call: TRBV4-3; cdr3_length: 14; j_call: TRBJ2-7; cdr3_nt: TGCGCCAGCAGCTCCCTACAGGGGGCCTACGAGCAGTACTTC; cdr3_aa: CASSSLQGAYEQYF
clone_size: medium-sized; d_call: -; v_call: TRBV20-1; cdr3_length: 12; j_call: TRBJ1-2; cdr3_nt: TGCAGTGCTCCACGCACCGACTATGGCTACACCTTC; cdr3_aa: CSAPRTDYGYTF
clone_size: medium-sized; d_call: TRBD1; v_call: TRBV12-3/TRBV12-4; cdr3_length: 15; j_call: TRBJ1-2; cdr3_nt: TGTGCCAGCAGTCTAGCCCCCCGGGACAGGGGGGGCTACACCTTC; cdr3_aa: CASSLAPRDRGGYTF
clone_size: medium-sized; d_call: TRBD1; v_call: TRBV7-3; cdr3_length: 15; j_call: TRBJ1-2; cdr3_nt: TGTGCCAGCAGCGAATCGGGACAGGGGAACGAAGGCTACACCTTC; cdr3_aa: CASSESGQGNEGYTF